The 9 T cell receptor beta chains given below trace back to one sample, sequenced in a study of blood T cell repertoires in COVID-19. Some clones are missing from TCRdb's copy, which holds only in-frame ones; the method was immunoSEQ multiplex PCR. The sample shows about 230,000 clones, just over 85% of them seen only once. The source material was peripheral blood. These receptors all stem from a man aged 50 to 59 with COVID-19, enrolled during active disease.

The chain uses TRBV12-3 or TRBV12-4 and TRBJ2-7, with 10 bases fitting TRBD1. V shed 5 bases and J 6 bases; nucleotides not matched to a gene: 4. The CDR3 sequence is 13 residues long. Here the CDR3 DNA reads TGTGCCAGCAGTAGGACAGGGGGGGTCGAGCAGTACTTC. It is translated as CASSRTGGVEQYF.

This rearrangement joins TRBV3-1 (or the pseudogene TRBV3-2) to TRBJ2-5; TRBD2 matches at 13 bases. CDR1 is LGHDT, CDR2 YNNKEL, per germline (reference sequence). This CDR3 contains 18 residues. The trim removed 0 bases at V and 0 bases at J, leaving 4 bases unmatched. CDR3 sequence: CASSQDSLAGGYQETQYF. CDR3 nucleotide sequence: TGTGCCAGCAGCCAAGATTCACTAGCGGGAGGGTACCAAGAGACCCAGTACTTC.

This clone showed up just a few times. The chain is built from TRBV15 and TRBJ1-1; 8 positions agree with TRBD1. The CDR3 covers 15 residues. V lost 2 bases to trimming and J lost 3 bases; unmatched junction nucleotides: 5. Germline V lookup: CDR1 LNHNV, CDR2 YYDKDF (reference sequence). CDR3 amino acids: CATSRRTGGDTEAFF. CDR3 nucleotides: TGTGCCACCAGCAGAAGAACAGGGGGAGACACTGAAGCTTTCTTT.

The chain employs TRBV19 and TRBJ2-1; 8 positions agree with TRBD1. The CDR3 spans 15 residues. V shed 10 bases, J shed 6 bases, and the junction held 14 bases outside the gene matches. Germline V CDR1 and CDR2: LNHDA, SQIVND (reference sequence). The CDR3 loop is CATCARGRGSNEQFF. As DNA, the CDR3 is TGTGCCACCTGCGCCAGGGGGCGCGGGTCCAATGAGCAGTTCTTC.

The V call is TRBV30, the J call TRBJ2-2; weak D call: TRBD1 (5 bases). Germline assignment: CDR1 GTSNPN and CDR2 SVGIG (reference sequence). This CDR3 has 17 residues. V lost 3 bases and J lost 1, with 18 bases in between. The CDR3 DNA reads TGTGCCTGGAGCCTTGAAGGGTGGGGCCGGAACACCGGGGAGCTGTTTTTT. Protein product: CAWSLEGWGRNTGELFF.

The CDR3 reads CASSLSILGQVSRAEYF. The CDR3 nucleotides are TGTGCCAGCAGTTTATCCATTCTGGGACAGGTTTCTAGAGCGGAGTACTTC. V is TRBV28 and J is TRBJ2-7; TRBD1 matches at 8 bases. V trimming: 1 base; J trimming: 11 bases; junction bases outside the gene matches: 19. Germline assignment: CDR1 MDHEN and CDR2 SYDVKM. The CDR3 consists of 17 residues. The variable domain in full, with the rest retrieved from reference TRBV28 and TRBJ2-7, is DVKVTQSSRYLVKRTGEKVFLECVQDMDHENMFWYRQDPGLGLRLIYFSYDVKMKEKGDIPEGYSVSREKKERFSLILESASTNQTSMYLCASSLSILGQVSRAEYFGPGTRLTVT.

The V and J genes are TRBV6-5 and TRBJ2-7; 9 positions agree with TRBD1. The V and J ends lost 7 bases and 0 bases, in that order; junction bases with no gene match: 4. From germline, CDR1 is MNHEY and CDR2 SVGAGI. The CDR3 contains 14 residues. CDR3 region: CASKGQGSSYEQYF. The CDR3, as DNA: TGTGCCAGCAAAGGACAGGGGAGCTCCTACGAGCAGTACTTC.

This clone was seen a handful of times. This rearrangement joins TRBV7-9 to TRBJ2-1; 13 positions agree with TRBD2. J gave up 5 bases and V 5 bases, and 3 bases lay outside the gene matches. The CDR3 spans 15 residues. Germline CDR1 is SEHNR and CDR2 is FQNEAQ (reference sequence). CDR3 amino acids: CASSPTSGGDNEQFF. The CDR3, as DNA: TGTGCCAGCAGCCCTACTAGCGGGGGGGACAATGAGCAGTTCTTC.

CDR3 coding DNA: TGTGCCAGCAGGCCCTCGGGGGGGGCCACTGAAGCTTTCTTT. The encoded protein is CASRPSGGATEAFF. V gene TRBV6-4 combines with J gene TRBJ1-1; D is perhaps TRBD1 (6 bases). V lost 6 bases and J lost 4, with 15 bases in between. This CDR3 is built from 14 residues. Looked up from germline, CDR1 is MRHNA and CDR2 is SNTAGT.